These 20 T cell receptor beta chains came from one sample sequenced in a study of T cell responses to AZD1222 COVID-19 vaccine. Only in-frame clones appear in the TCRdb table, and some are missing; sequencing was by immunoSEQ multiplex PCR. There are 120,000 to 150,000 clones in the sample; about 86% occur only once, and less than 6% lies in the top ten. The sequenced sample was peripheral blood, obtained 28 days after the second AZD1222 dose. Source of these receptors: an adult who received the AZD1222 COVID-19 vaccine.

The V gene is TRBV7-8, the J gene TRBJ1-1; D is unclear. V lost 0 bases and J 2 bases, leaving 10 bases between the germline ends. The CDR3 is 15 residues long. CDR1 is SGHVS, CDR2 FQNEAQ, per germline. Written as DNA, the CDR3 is TGTGCCAGCAGCTTAGCGCTCGGGCAAAACACTGAAGCTTTCTTT. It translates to CASSLALGQNTEAFF.

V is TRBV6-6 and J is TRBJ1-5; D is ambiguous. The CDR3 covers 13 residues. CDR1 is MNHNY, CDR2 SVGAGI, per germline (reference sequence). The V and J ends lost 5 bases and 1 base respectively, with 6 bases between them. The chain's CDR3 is CASSGPSNQPQHF. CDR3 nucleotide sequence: TGTGCCAGCAGTGGCCCGAGCAATCAGCCCCAGCATTTT.

CDR3: CASSVGVGSSYEQYF. The CDR3 nucleotides are TGTGCCAGCAGCGTAGGGGTCGGAAGCTCCTACGAGCAGTACTTC. J is TRBJ2-7 and V is TRBV9; no reliable D call. This CDR3 contains 15 residues. The V end lost 0 bases, the J end lost 0 bases, and 10 bases lay between the germline ends. The germline V gene encodes CDR1 SGDLS and CDR2 YYNGEE.

The CDR3 region is CASSQDQGASGYTF. The DNA for the CDR3 is TGTGCCAGCAGCCAAGACCAGGGGGCGAGTGGCTACACCTTC. The J gene is TRBJ1-2, the V gene TRBV3-1 (or the pseudogene TRBV3-2), with TRBD1 identical over 8 bases. The CDR3 loop spans 14 amino acids. The junction had 4 bases not matched to a gene; V was cut back by 0 bases and J by 7 bases. The V gene's germline CDR1 is LGHDT and CDR2 YNNKEL (reference sequence).

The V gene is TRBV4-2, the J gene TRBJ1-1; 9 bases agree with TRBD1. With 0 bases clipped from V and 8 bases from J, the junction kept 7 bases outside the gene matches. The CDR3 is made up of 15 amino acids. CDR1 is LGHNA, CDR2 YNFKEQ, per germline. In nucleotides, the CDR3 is TGTGCCAGCAGCCAAGAAACGGCACAGGGGGCGGAAGCTTTCTTT. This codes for CASSQETAQGAEAFF.

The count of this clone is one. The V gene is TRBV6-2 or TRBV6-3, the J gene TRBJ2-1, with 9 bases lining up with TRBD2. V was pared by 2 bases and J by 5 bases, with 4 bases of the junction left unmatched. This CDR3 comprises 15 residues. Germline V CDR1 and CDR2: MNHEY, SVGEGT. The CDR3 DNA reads TGTGCCAGCAGTTACAGAGCGGGGGGAAACAATGAGCAGTTCTTC. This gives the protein CASSYRAGGNNEQFF.

DNA of the CDR3: TGTGCCAGCAGCCCCCCGGCTCAGCGGGAGGGTAACTACAATGAGCAGTTCTTC. Protein sequence: CASSPPAQREGNYNEQFF. The chain is built from TRBV7-9 and TRBJ2-1, with 10 positions matching TRBD2. The length of the CDR3 is 18 residues. Looked up from germline, CDR1 is SEHNR and CDR2 is FQNEAQ (reference sequence). V was pared by 5 bases and J by 3 bases, with 13 bases of the junction left unmatched.

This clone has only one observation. The CDR3 region has the DNA TGTGCCAGCAGCCCGGCCGGGAACAACCTCAATGGCTACACCTTC. It yields the protein CASSPAGNNLNGYTF. This chain connects TRBV3-1 (or the pseudogene TRBV3-2) to TRBJ1-2; D not certain. The CDR3 extends over 15 amino acids. CDR1 and CDR2 from the germline V gene are LGHDT and YNNKEL (reference sequence). The V gene lost 4 bases and the J gene lost 6 bases, with 18 bases spanning the gap.

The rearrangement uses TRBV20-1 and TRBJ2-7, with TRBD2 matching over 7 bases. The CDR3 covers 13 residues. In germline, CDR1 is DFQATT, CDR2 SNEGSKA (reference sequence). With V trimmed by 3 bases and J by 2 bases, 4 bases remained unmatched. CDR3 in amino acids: CSASLAATYEQYF. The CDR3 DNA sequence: TGCAGTGCTAGTCTAGCGGCGACCTACGAGCAGTACTTC.

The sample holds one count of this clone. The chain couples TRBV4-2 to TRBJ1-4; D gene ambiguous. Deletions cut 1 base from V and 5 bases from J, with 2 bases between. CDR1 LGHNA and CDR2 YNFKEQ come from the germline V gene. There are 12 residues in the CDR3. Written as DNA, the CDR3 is TGTGCCAGCAGCCAAGCAAATGAAAAACTGTTTTTT. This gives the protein CASSQANEKLFF.

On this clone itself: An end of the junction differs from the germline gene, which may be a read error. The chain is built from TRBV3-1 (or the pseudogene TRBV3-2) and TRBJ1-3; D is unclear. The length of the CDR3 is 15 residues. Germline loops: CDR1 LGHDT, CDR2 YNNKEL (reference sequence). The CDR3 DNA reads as TGTGTCAGCAGCCAAGGATCCCGCTCTGGAAACACCATATATTTT. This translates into CVSSQGSRSGNTIYF.

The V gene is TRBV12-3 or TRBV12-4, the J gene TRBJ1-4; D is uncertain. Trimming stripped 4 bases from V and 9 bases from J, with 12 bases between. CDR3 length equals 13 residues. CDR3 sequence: CASSSSERQKLFF. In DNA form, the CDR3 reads TGTGCCAGCAGTTCATCGGAGCGTCAAAAACTGTTTTTT.

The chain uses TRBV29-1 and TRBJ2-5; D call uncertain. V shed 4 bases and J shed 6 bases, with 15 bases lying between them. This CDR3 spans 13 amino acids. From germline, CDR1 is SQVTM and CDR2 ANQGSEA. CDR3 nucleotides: TGCAGCGTTGGTCAGATAGCCATCCAGACCCAGTACTTC. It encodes CSVGQIAIQTQYF.

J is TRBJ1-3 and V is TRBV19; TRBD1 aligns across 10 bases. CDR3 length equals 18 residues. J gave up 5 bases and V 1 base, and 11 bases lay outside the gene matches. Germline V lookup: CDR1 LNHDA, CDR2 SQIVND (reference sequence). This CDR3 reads CASSIVGTGDRRRNTIYF. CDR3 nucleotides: TGTGCCAGTAGTATAGTCGGGACAGGGGACCGGCGCAGAAACACCATATATTTT.

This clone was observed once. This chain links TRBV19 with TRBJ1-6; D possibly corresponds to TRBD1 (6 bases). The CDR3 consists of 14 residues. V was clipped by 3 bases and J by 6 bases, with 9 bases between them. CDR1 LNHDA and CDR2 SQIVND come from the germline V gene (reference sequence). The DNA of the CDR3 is TGTGCCAGTAGTATCGAAGGGGGTAATTCACCCCTCCACTTT. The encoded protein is CASSIEGGNSPLHF.

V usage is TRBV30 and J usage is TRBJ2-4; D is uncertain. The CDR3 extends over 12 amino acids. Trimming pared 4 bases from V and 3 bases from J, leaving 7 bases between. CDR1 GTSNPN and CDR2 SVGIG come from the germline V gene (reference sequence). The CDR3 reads CAWTMNKNIQYF. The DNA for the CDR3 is TGTGCCTGGACGATGAACAAAAACATTCAGTACTTC.

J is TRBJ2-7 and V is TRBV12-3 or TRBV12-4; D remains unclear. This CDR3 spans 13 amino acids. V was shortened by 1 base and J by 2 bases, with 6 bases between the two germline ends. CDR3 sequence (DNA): TGTGCCAGCAGTTTAGAGGTTACCTACGAGCAGTACTTC. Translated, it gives CASSLEVTYEQYF.

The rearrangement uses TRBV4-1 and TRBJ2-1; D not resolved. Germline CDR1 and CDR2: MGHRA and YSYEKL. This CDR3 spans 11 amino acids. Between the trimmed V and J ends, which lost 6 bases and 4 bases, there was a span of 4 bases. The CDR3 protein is CASRQYNEQFF. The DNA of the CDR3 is TGCGCCAGCAGGCAATACAATGAGCAGTTCTTC.

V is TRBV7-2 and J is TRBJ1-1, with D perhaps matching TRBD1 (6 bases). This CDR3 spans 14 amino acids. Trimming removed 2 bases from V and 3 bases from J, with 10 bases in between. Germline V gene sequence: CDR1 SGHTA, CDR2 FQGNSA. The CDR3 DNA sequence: TGTGCCAGCAGCTTAACAGGGCCGGACACTGAAGCTTTCTTT. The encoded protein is CASSLTGPDTEAFF.

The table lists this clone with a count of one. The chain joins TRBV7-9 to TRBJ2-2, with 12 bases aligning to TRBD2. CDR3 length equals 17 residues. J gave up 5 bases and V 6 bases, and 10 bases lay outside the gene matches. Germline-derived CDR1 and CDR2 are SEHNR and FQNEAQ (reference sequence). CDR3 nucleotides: TGTGCCAGCAGGGATAGACTAGCGGGAGAGGGAACCGGGGAGCTGTTTTTT. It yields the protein CASRDRLAGEGTGELFF.